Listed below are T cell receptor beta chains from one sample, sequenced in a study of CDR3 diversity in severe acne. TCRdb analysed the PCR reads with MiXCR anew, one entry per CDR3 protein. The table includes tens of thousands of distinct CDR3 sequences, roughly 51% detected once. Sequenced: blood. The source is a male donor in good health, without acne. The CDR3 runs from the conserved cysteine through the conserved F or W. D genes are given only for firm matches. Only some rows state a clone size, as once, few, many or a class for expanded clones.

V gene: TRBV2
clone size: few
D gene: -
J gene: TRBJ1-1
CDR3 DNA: TGTGCCAGCAGTGAGGTCAGGTACACTGAAGCTTTCTTT
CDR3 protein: CASSEVRYTEAFF

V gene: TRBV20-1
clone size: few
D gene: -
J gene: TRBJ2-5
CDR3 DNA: TGCAGTGCTAGCACGGGGAAAGAGACCCAGTACTTC
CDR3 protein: CSASTGKETQYF

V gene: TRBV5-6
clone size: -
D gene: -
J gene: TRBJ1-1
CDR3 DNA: TGTGCCAGCAGCTCTCGCGAGGGGGGAAACACTGAAGCTTTCTTT
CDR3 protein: CASSSREGGNTEAFF

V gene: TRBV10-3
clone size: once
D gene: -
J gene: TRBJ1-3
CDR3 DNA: TGTGCCATCAGTGAGTCGACTCCGGACAGCCTATTGTGGGGAAACACCATATATTTT
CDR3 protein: CAISESTPDSLLWGNTIYF

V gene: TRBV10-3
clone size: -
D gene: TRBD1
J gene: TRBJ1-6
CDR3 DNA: TGTGCCATCAGCACCACGGGACAGGATAATTCACCCCTCCACTTT
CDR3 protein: CAISTTGQDNSPLHF

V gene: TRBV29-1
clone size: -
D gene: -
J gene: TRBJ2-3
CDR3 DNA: TGCAGCCTGAGTCGTTCAGATACGCAGTATTTT
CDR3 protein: CSLSRSDTQYF

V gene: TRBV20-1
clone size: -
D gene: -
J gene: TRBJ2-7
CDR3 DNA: TGCAGTGTGGGCAGGGACGAGCAGTACTTC
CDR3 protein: CSVGRDEQYF

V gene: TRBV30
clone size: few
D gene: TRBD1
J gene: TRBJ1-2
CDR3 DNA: TGTGCCTGGAGTTGGGACAGCCGCACGGGAATTGGCTACACCTTC
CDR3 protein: CAWSWDSRTGIGYTF

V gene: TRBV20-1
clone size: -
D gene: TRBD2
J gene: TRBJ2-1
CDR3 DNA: TGCAGTGCTAGAAATCCAGCGGGAGGGCCGGTCTCCTACAATGAGCAGTTCTTC
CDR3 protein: CSARNPAGGPVSYNEQFF

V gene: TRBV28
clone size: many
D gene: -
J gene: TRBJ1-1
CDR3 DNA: TGTGCCAGCAGTTTAGGGGGGGGTGGGAGTGAAGCTTTCTTT
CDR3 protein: CASSLGGGGSEAFF

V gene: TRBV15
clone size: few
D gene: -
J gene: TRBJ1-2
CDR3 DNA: TGTGCCACCAGCAGTGACGCCGGTCGCTATGGCTACACCTTC
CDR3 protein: CATSSDAGRYGYTF

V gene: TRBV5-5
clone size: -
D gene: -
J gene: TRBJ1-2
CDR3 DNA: TGTGCCAGCAGCTTGTCGACAGACGGCTATGGCTACACCTTC
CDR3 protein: CASSLSTDGYGYTF

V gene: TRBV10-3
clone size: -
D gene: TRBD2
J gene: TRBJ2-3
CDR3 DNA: TGTGCCATCAGCATCCTAGCGGGGGGGCCATCAGATACGCAGTATTTT
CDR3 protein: CAISILAGGPSDTQYF

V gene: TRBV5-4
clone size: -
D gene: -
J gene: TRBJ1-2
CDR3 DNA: TGTGCCAGCAGCATCGGACTAGCGGGAGTAGCGGACGGTGGAAACAGAGGGAACTATGGCTACACCTTC
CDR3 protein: CASSIGLAGVADGGNRGNYGYTF

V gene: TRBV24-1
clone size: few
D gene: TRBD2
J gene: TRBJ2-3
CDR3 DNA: TGTGCCACCAGTGATTTGGGGACTAGCGGGAGATCAGATACGCAGTATTTT
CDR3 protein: CATSDLGTSGRSDTQYF

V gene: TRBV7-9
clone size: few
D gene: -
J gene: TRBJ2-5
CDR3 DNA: TGTGCCAGCAGCCCGGGGACCCAGTACTTC
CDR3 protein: CASSPGTQYF

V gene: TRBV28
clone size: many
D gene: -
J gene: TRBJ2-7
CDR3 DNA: TGTGCCAGCAGTTCGGACGTCTCCTCCTACGAGCAGTACTTC
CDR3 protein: CASSSDVSSYEQYF

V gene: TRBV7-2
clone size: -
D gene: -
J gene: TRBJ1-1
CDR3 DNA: TGTGCCAGCAGCCGTACAGGGCCTGGAGCTTTCTTT
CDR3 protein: CASSRTGPGAFF

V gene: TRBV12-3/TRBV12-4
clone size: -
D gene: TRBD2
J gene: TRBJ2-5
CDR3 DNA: TGTGCCAGCAGCAGTGCTAGCGGGCAAGAGACCCAGTACTTC
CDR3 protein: CASSSASGQETQYF

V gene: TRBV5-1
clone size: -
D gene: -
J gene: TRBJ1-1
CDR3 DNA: TGCGCCAGCAGCTTGGGGGAGGGGACTTCTCTGAACACTGAAGCTTTCTTT
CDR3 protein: CASSLGEGTSLNTEAFF

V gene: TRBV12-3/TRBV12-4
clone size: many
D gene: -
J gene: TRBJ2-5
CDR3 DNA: TGTGCCAGCAGTCCCCCCCCCGTAGGTCAAGAGACCCAGTACTTC
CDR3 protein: CASSPPPVGQETQYF

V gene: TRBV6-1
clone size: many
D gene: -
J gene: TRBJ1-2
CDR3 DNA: TGTGCCAGCAGTGAGGAGTGGGGCCCCTTCGAGATCGGGGAGCATGGCTACACCTTC
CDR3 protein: CASSEEWGPFEIGEHGYTF

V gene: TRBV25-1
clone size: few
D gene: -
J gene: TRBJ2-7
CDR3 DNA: TGTGCCAGCAGTGGATGGATAAACGAGCAGTACTTC
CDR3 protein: CASSGWINEQYF

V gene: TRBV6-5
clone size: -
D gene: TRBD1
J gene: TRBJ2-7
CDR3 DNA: TGTGCCAGCAGACCTGGGACAGGGAAAACCTACGAGCAGTACTTC
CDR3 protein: CASRPGTGKTYEQYF

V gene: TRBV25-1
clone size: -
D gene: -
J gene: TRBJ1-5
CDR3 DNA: TGTGCCAGCAGTGAATCCAGGGCTGGCAATCAGCCCCAGCATTTT
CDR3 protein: CASSESRAGNQPQHF

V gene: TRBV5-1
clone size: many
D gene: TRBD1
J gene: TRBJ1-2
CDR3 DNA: TGCGCCAGCAGCTGGAGGGGGACAGCTAACTATGGCTACACCTTC
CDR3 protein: CASSWRGTANYGYTF

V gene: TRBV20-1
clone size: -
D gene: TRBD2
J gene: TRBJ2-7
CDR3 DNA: TGCAGTGCTAGAGATCCGGCGGGGGGGCACGAGCAGTACTTC
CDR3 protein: CSARDPAGGHEQYF

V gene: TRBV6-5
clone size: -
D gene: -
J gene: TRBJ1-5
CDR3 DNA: TGTGCCAGCAGAACCCCGCAGGGCTGGGGGCAGCCCCAGCATTTT
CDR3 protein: CASRTPQGWGQPQHF

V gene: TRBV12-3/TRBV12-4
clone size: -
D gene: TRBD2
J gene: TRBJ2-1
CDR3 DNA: TGTGCCAGCAGTTTAGGGGGGGGGGCCTACAATGAGCAGTTCTTC
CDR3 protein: CASSLGGGAYNEQFF

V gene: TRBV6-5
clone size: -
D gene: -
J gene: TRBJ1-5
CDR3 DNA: TGTGCCAGCAGTTACTCGAACGCGGATCAGCCCCAGCATTTT
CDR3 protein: CASSYSNADQPQHF

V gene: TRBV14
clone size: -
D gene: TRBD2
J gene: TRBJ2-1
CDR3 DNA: TGTGCCAGCAGCCACCCTTGGGGGGCGGGAGGCTACAATGAGCAGTTCTTC
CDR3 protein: CASSHPWGAGGYNEQFF

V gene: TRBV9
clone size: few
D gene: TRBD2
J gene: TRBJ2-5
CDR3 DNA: TGTGCCAGCTCAGTCGGACTAGCGGTTCAAGAGACCCAGTACTTC
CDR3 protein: CASSVGLAVQETQYF

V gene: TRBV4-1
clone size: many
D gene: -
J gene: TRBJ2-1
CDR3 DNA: TGCGCCAGCAGCCAAAAGGTAGGGCCATCGGGCTCCTACAATGAGCAGTTCTTC
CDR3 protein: CASSQKVGPSGSYNEQFF

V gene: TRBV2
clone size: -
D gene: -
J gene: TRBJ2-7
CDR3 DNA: TGTGCCAGCAGGGGGCCATCCTACGAGCAGTACTTC
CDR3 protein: CASRGPSYEQYF